The 13 T cell receptor beta chains given below trace back to one sample, sequenced in a study of cytomegalovirus exposure and HLA in healthy donors. Sequencing was performed with immunoSEQ multiplex PCR; in TCRdb, only in-frame clones are kept and a portion is missing. Found here are 78,000 or so clones, 94% of them singletons; the top ten hold about 3.5%. Specimen: PBMCs. All receptors derive from a young woman in good health and CMV-seropositive.

V is TRBV5-6 and J is TRBJ2-7, with TRBD2 identical over 9 bases. From germline, CDR1 is SGHDT and CDR2 YYEEEE. Losses at the gene ends were 4 bases for V and 9 bases for J; bases not matched to a gene: 17. The CDR3 covers 16 residues. The CDR3 sequence: CASSPSPIAGADLQYF. Written as DNA, the CDR3 is TGTGCCAGCAGCCCATCCCCGATAGCGGGAGCTGATCTGCAGTACTTC.

The rearrangement joins TRBV10-2 to TRBJ1-5; TRBD1 is a possible D gene (6 bases). The germline gives CDR1 WSHSY, CDR2 SAAADI. V was clipped by 4 bases and J by 0 bases, with 10 bases between them. The CDR3 totals 15 residues. The CDR3 sequence is CASSVNRDSNQPQHF. The CDR3 DNA follows: TGCGCCAGCAGTGTCAACAGGGATAGCAATCAGCCCCAGCATTTT.

V is TRBV15 and J is TRBJ2-1; 10 bases line up with TRBD1. The CDR3 is 18 residues long. V shed 1 base, J shed 7 bases, and the junction held 13 bases outside the gene matches. From germline, CDR1 is LNHNV and CDR2 YYDKDF (reference sequence). This chain's CDR3 is CATSRGHNRGTGVNEQFF. DNA for the CDR3: TGTGCCACCAGCAGAGGACATAATCGCGGGACAGGGGTAAATGAGCAGTTCTTC.

This chain uses TRBV5-1 with TRBJ2-3; 9 bases align to TRBD2. With 1 base clipped from V and 6 bases from J, the junction kept 6 bases outside the gene matches. The germline V gene encodes CDR1 SGHRS and CDR2 YFSETQ. The CDR3 length is 15 residues. The CDR3 loop reads CASSLIYSGSDTQYF. CDR3 bases: TGCGCCAGCAGCTTGATCTATAGCGGGAGCGATACGCAGTATTTT.

V usage is TRBV6-1 and J usage is TRBJ1-6; maybe TRBD1 (6 bases). The germline V gene encodes CDR1 MNHNS and CDR2 SASEGT. The CDR3 sequence is 14 residues long. The V end lost 5 bases, the J end lost 9 bases, and 14 bases lay between the germline ends. For the CDR3, the DNA is TGTGCCAGCAGTTTAGGGGGGGCTCCTTCACCCCTCCACTTT. It encodes CASSLGGAPSPLHF.

This chain joins TRBV19 and TRBJ2-1; 11 positions agree with TRBD1. The V and J ends lost 6 bases and 6 bases, in that order; junction bases with no gene match: 7. This CDR3 spans 15 amino acids. CDR1 LNHDA and CDR2 SQIVND come from the germline V gene (reference sequence). The DNA of the CDR3 is TGTGCCAGTAGCCTAAGGGGACAGGGGGGCAATGAGCAGTTCTTC. This encodes CASSLRGQGGNEQFF.

The chain is built from TRBV30 and TRBJ2-7; 9 nucleotides line up with TRBD1. Looked up from germline, CDR1 is GTSNPN and CDR2 is SVGIG (reference sequence). The CDR3 extends over 14 amino acids. V dropped 3 bases and J dropped 6; count of bases not matched to a gene: 9. The CDR3: CAWSQFTGGGEQYF. For the CDR3, the DNA is TGTGCCTGGAGCCAATTTACAGGGGGCGGCGAGCAGTACTTC.

V usage is TRBV19 and J usage is TRBJ2-3, with D maybe TRBD1 (6 bases). The CDR3 contains 15 residues. CDR1 is LNHDA, CDR2 SQIVND, per germline (reference sequence). V lost 7 bases, J lost 0 bases, and 14 bases lay in between. DNA of the CDR3: TGTGCCAGTAACCGTCGGGGACAAAGCACAGATACGCAGTATTTT. Protein product: CASNRRGQSTDTQYF.

Comments on this clone: At one of its ends the junction is not consistent with the germline gene, which may arise from a read error. V usage is TRBV4-2 and J usage is TRBJ2-7, with a possible D match to TRBD2 (6 bases). This CDR3 is 15 amino acids long. In germline, CDR1 is LGHNA, CDR2 YNFKEQ. The CDR3 sequence is CASSQEGGTDYKQYF. DNA of the CDR3: TGTGCCAGCAGCCAAGAGGGGGGTACCGACTACAAGCAGTACTTC.

Only one count was recorded for this clone. The chain employs TRBV9 and TRBJ2-1; no definite D call. This CDR3 region has 15 residues. The ends were cut back, 0 bases at V and 7 bases at J, with 14 bases in the middle. The germline V gene has CDR1 SGDLS and CDR2 YYNGEE. The CDR3 DNA reads TGTGCCAGCAGCGTAGGTATTATGGGCGTAAATGAGCAGTTCTTC. Translating it yields CASSVGIMGVNEQFF.

This chain joins TRBV29-1 and TRBJ1-5, with D possibly matching TRBD1 (6 bases). The ends were cut back, 4 bases at V and 4 bases at J, with 11 bases in the middle. CDR3 length equals 13 residues. The germline gives CDR1 SQVTM, CDR2 ANQGSEA. The CDR3 DNA sequence: TGCAGCGTTGCTGGGGGGGCGAATCAGCCCCAGCATTTT. Translation gives CSVAGGANQPQHF. Looking up the rest from reference TRBV29-1 and TRBJ1-5 gives the full variable domain: SAVISQKPSRDICQRGTSLTIQCQVDSQVTMMFWYRQQPGQSLTLIATANQGSEATYESGFVIDKFPISRPNLTFSTLTVSNMSPEDSSIYLCSVAGGANQPQHFGDGTRLSIL.

The J gene is TRBJ2-3, the V gene TRBV28; TRBD2 matches at 15 bases. Germline V gene lookup returns CDR1 MDHEN and CDR2 SYDVKM. CDR3 length equals 14 residues. The trim removed 8 bases at V and 3 bases at J, leaving 0 bases unmatched. CDR3 sequence (DNA): TGTGCCAGCGGGACTAGCGGGGGGACAGATACGCAGTATTTT. Translation gives CASGTSGGTDTQYF.

The chain employs TRBV19 and TRBJ2-4; tentatively, D is TRBD2 (6 bases). Germline assignment: CDR1 LNHDA and CDR2 SQIVND (reference sequence). The CDR3 extends over 14 amino acids. V lost 8 bases to trimming and J lost 6 bases, with 17 bases between them. CDR3 region: CASREEGRGNIQYF. The DNA of the CDR3 is TGTGCCAGTCGCGAGGAGGGCCGGGGAAACATTCAGTACTTC. Supplemented by reference TRBV19 and TRBJ2-4, the full variable domain reads DGGITQSPKYLFRKEGQNVTLSCEQNLNHDAMYWYRQDPGQGLRLIYYSQIVNDFQKGDIAEGYSVSREKKESFPLTVTSAQKNPTAFYLCASREEGRGNIQYFGAGTRLSVL.